The 21 T cell receptor beta chains below all came from one sample that was sequenced in a study of tumor-infiltrating lymphocytes in glioblastoma multiforme. TCRB libraries came from RNA via three nested multiplex PCR rounds. TCRdb re-called the multiplex PCR reads with MiXCR, one entry per CDR3 protein. The sample contains approximately 20,000 distinct CDR3 sequences, just under 70% of which appear only once. Sequenced: peripheral blood. These receptors were taken from a male donor with glioblastoma.

A note on this clonotype: A read error is likely, as this CDR3 ends without the conserved phenylalanine or tryptophan. This chain joins TRBV29-1 and TRBJ1-1; a possible D gene is TRBD1 (6 bases). Germline V gives CDR1 SQVTM, CDR2 ANQGSEA. There are 11 residues in the CDR3. The CDR3 DNA reads as TGCAGCGCTTCTGGGGACACTCAAGCTTTCCTT. Encoded protein: CSASGDTQAFL.

The chain joins TRBV20-1 to TRBJ2-3; no clear D gene. Trimming removed 5 bases from V and 0 bases from J, with 12 bases in between. Germline CDR1 and CDR2: DFQATT and SNEGSKA (reference sequence). The CDR3 covers 14 residues. The DNA of the CDR3 is TGCAGTGCTGAAACGGGTGATAGCACAGATACGCAGTATTTT. As protein: CSAETGDSTDTQYF.

Concerning this clonotype: Compared with germline, one end of the junction differs, possibly owing to a read error. This chain joins TRBV4-2 and TRBJ2-1; D is possibly TRBD2 (6 bases). Germline CDR1 and CDR2: LGHNA and YNFKEQ. CDR3 size: 16 residues. As DNA, the CDR3 is TGTGCCAGCAGCCAAGAAAAGGGTAGCGGCTACAATGAGCAGCTTTTC. As protein: CASSQEKGSGYNEQLF.

Details on this clonotype: Germline and junction disagree at one end, which may indicate a read error. The genes are TRBV7-9 and TRBJ2-5; 10 bases are a match to TRBD2. This CDR3 has 18 residues. The germline V gene has CDR1 SEHNR and CDR2 FQNEAQ (reference sequence). CDR3 nucleotides: TGTGCCAGCAGCCCAGCTGCCTCTAGCGGGAGATCCCAAGAGGCCCAGTACTTC. Translated, it gives CASSPAASSGRSQEAQYF. The whole variable domain, filled in from reference TRBV7-9 and TRBJ2-5, reads DTGVSQNPRHKITKRGQNVTFRCDPISEHNRLYWYRQTLGQGPEFLTYFQNEAQLEKSRLLSDRFSAERPKGSFSTLEIQRTEQGDSAMYLCASSPAASSGRSQEAQYFGPGTRLLVL.

Comments on this clonotype: The junction differs from germline at one of its ends, possibly a read error. The rearrangement uses TRBV14 and TRBJ2-1; 14 bases match TRBD2. This CDR3 has 19 residues. Germline loops: CDR1 SGHDN, CDR2 FVKESK. This CDR3 reads CASGQDRLAGGPPYNEQFF. The CDR3 DNA reads TGTGCCAGCGGCCAAGATCGACTAGCGGGAGGGCCCCCCTACAATGAGCAGTTCTTC.

This clonotype was observed many times. The chain uses TRBV20-1 and TRBJ1-5, with D perhaps TRBD1 (5 bases). The CDR3 runs to 12 residues. The V gene's germline CDR1 is DFQATT and CDR2 SNEGSKA (reference sequence). V gave up 1 base and J gave up 5 bases, with 6 bases separating them. CDR3 amino acids: CSARAGHQPQHF. The CDR3 region has the DNA TGCAGTGCTAGAGCGGGGCATCAGCCCCAGCATTTT.

A word on this clonotype: Likely a read error: the CDR3 ends without its conserved phenylalanine or tryptophan. The rearrangement links TRBV20-1 to TRBJ1-6; D possibly corresponds to TRBD1 (5 bases). The length of the CDR3 is 15 residues. Trimming pared 1 base from V and 13 bases from J, leaving 20 bases between. The germline V gene encodes CDR1 DFQATT and CDR2 SNEGSKA (reference sequence). The CDR3 loop reads CSARAGGRASSPLHL. CDR3 sequence (DNA): TGCAGTGCTAGAGCGGGGGGGAGAGCGAGTTCTCCCCTCCACCTT.

Comments on this clonotype: No conserved phenylalanine or tryptophan is present at the end of the CDR3, so a read error is the likely explanation. The chain combines TRBV11-2 with TRBJ2-7; TRBD2 matches at 12 bases. Losses at the gene ends were 10 bases for V and 4 bases for J; bases not matched to a gene: 14. CDR1 is SGHAT, CDR2 FQNNGV, per germline. The CDR3 spans 16 residues. The CDR3 nucleotides are TGTGCCAACGGCTCCTTCCCACTAGCGGGAGGATACGAGCAGTACTTA. This sequence encodes CANGSFPLAGGYEQYL.

As regards this clonotype: Germline is not matched at one junction end, which may reflect a read error. J is TRBJ1-2 and V is TRBV7-9, with unresolved D. From germline, CDR1 is SEHNR and CDR2 FQNEAQ (reference sequence). The CDR3 loop spans 13 amino acids. This chain's CDR3 is CASSLDGPYDYTF. The CDR3 DNA sequence: TGTGCCAGCAGCTTAGATGGGCCCTATGACTACACCTTC.

As to this clonotype: One junction end disagrees with the germline gene, perhaps due to a read error. The V and J genes are TRBV10-3 and TRBJ2-5, with TRBD2 as a possible D gene (6 bases). This CDR3 has 15 amino acids. Per germline, CDR1 ENHRY and CDR2 SYGVKD. CDR3 sequence (DNA): TGTGCCATCAATGAGACCCGGGACTTGCGAGGGACCCAGTACTTC. Translating gives CAINETRDLRGTQYF.

V and J are TRBV28 and TRBJ2-7; 11 bases align to TRBD2. The V and J ends lost 4 bases and 9 bases, in that order; junction bases with no gene match: 14. Germline assignment: CDR1 MDHEN and CDR2 SYDVKM. The CDR3 consists of 16 residues. The CDR3 sequence is CASSSHPLAGGPGQYF. CDR3 nucleotide sequence: TGTGCCAGCAGTTCCCACCCCTTAGCGGGAGGGCCCGGGCAGTACTTC.

The rearrangement joins TRBV28 to TRBJ2-7; D is uncertain. From germline, CDR1 is MDHEN and CDR2 SYDVKM. The CDR3 loop spans 15 amino acids. V gave up 6 bases and J gave up 5 bases, with 20 bases separating them. The CDR3 loop reads CASSILGDLLHEQYF. CDR3 DNA sequence: TGTGCCAGCAGCATCCTCGGAGATCTACTCCACGAGCAGTACTTC.

Note on this clonotype: The final CDR3 position lacks the conserved phenylalanine or tryptophan, pointing to a likely read error. The V gene is TRBV11-2, the J gene TRBJ2-7, with a possible D match to TRBD1 (5 bases). CDR1 and CDR2 (germline): SGHAT, FQNNGV. With 0 bases removed from V and 4 bases from J, the gap between germline ends came to 13 bases. The CDR3 is made up of 15 amino acids. The CDR3 sequence: CASSLEVGREYEQYL. CDR3 nucleotides: TGTGCCAGCAGCTTAGAGGTTGGCAGGGAATACGAGCAGTACCTC.

This clonotype occurred many times. This chain uses TRBV10-3 with TRBJ1-2, with a weak D call TRBD1 (6 bases). This CDR3 spans 14 amino acids. Germline V gene sequence: CDR1 ENHRY, CDR2 SYGVKD. Trimming took 3 bases from V and 7 from J, leaving 15 bases between them. The CDR3: CAISDATRGFGYTF. The DNA for the CDR3 is TGTGCCATCAGTGACGCTACCAGGGGCTTTGGCTACACCTTC.

There are many counts of this clonotype. The gene calls are TRBV5-1 and TRBJ2-1, with 8 bases lining up with TRBD1. With V trimmed by 0 bases and J by 4 bases, 6 bases remained unmatched. Germline loops: CDR1 SGHRS, CDR2 YFSETQ. The CDR3 extends over 16 amino acids. The CDR3, as DNA: TGCGCCAGCAGCTTGGCCCGGGACAGGAGGTACAATGAGCAGTTCTTC. It specifies CASSLARDRRYNEQFF.

The chain combines TRBV29-1 with TRBJ2-2; D possibly corresponds to TRBD1 (5 bases). Germline CDR1 reads SQVTM; CDR2 reads ANQGSEA. V was clipped by 4 bases and J by 6 bases, with 9 bases between them. CDR3 length equals 12 residues. Written as DNA, the CDR3 is TGCAGCGTTGGATTAGGGGCCGGGGAGCTGTTTTTT. It codes for CSVGLGAGELFF.

A remark on this clonotype: Germline is not matched at one junction end, which may reflect a read error. V and J are TRBV5-1 and TRBJ2-7, with D possibly matching TRBD1 (5 bases). This CDR3 is 17 amino acids long. Germline lookup yields CDR1 SGHRS and CDR2 YFSETQ. The CDR3 coding sequence is TGCGCCAGCAGCTCGGGTGGATCAGGGTCCGGCATGTACGACCAGTACTTC. Translation: CASSSGGSGSGMYDQYF.

Many counts were recorded for this clonotype. A read error may produce the germline difference seen at one junction end. This chain uses TRBV4-2 with TRBJ2-6; tentative D call: TRBD2 (6 bases). From germline, CDR1 is LGHNA and CDR2 YNFKEQ. This CDR3 contains 17 residues. The CDR3 sequence: CASSQVGGISEANVLTF. CDR3 nucleotide sequence: TGTGCCAGCAGCCAAGTAGGAGGGATCTCTGAGGCCAACGTCCTGACTTTC.

This clonotype was seen many times. The chain links TRBV20-1 to TRBJ2-1; D is unresolved. CDR3 length: 14 amino acids. Germline V gene lookup returns CDR1 DFQATT and CDR2 SNEGSKA (reference sequence). Trimming took 1 base from V and 0 from J, leaving 7 bases between them. CDR3 nucleotide sequence: TGCAGTGCTAGAGTGTTTAGCTCCTACAATGAGCAGTTCTTC. It codes for CSARVFSSYNEQFF.

The genes are TRBV29-1 and TRBJ1-1; the D is unclear. This CDR3 region has 13 residues. V lost 2 bases and J lost 2, with 9 bases in between. Looked up from germline, CDR1 is SQVTM and CDR2 is ANQGSEA. This chain's CDR3 is CSVEHSSNTEAFF. The CDR3 DNA reads as TGCAGCGTTGAACATTCCAGCAACACTGAAGCTTTCTTT.

Regarding this clonotype: Mismatch with germline at one junction end may stem from a read error. This chain uses TRBV14 with TRBJ1-2; no reliable D call. CDR1 and CDR2 (germline): SGHDN, FVKESK. The CDR3 totals 17 residues. The CDR3 loop is CAISQAPGMGPNYGYTF. For the CDR3, the DNA is TGTGCCATCAGCCAAGCCCCGGGGATGGGCCCTAACTATGGCTACACCTTC.